Included here is one T cell receptor beta chain sequence, with context. This clonotype was counted ten times or more. There is no known antigen for this receptor. Base qualities are not at hand, and no much larger clone is one base apart. The data were taken from a study of T cell repertoires in cytomegalovirus infection (dated by TCRdb to about 2019). Notes on the research overall: Donor HLA type was relevant to the analysis, because carriage of CMV infection together with the matching HLA type was indicated by public TCR beta signatures.

The full study reports these points: In the ex vivo response, HLA-C-restricted CMV-specific TCR beta clonotypes were dominant, and in two of eight donors the single most frequent clonotype came from this HLA-C-restricted group. Carriers of CMV infection plus the relevant HLA type were discriminated by the cumulative frequency of public TCR beta family members in the study cohort and in an independent approximately 360-donor cohort.

From the cysteine up to the phenylalanine, the CDR3 has a length of 11 residues. Here the CDR3 DNA is all that survives: 33 bases in frame from base 1. The germline ends are 6 bases apart after V is trimmed by 2 bases and J by 8 bases. From the germline V gene, CDR1 is SGHTA and CDR2 is FQGNSA. Instrument used: Illumina HiSeq 1500. Starting from the raw public reads, TCRdb applied fastp trimming at Q25, assembled clones with MiXCR and retained in-frame beta chains. Each CDR3 protein gets just one entry, which takes the most common genes and DNA from the rows behind it. The sample table records 130,000 or so distinct CDR3 sequences; roughly 6.5% of these occur just once. The ten largest clones add up to about a sixth of the sample.

This TCR derives from a human donor in good health (CMV status not recorded). Some clones in this sample may be carry-over from other donors' samples. This sequence uses TRBV7-2 and TRBJ1-2, with the D gene too uncertain to name. The sequenced sample was PBMCs. CDR3 sequence: CASSLWGGYTF. The nucleotides are TGTGCCAGCAGCTTATGGGGAGGCTACACCTTC.